The next 8 T cell receptor beta chains were all read from a single sample in a study of T cell changes during pregnancy in multiple sclerosis. Sequencing was performed with immunoSEQ multiplex PCR; in TCRdb, only in-frame clones are kept and a portion is missing. The table lists around 69,000 clones, approximately 94% of them singletons. The source was peripheral blood, collected in the third trimester of pregnancy. Receptors were obtained from a female donor with multiple sclerosis, enrolled in a pregnancy study.

The chain links TRBV19 to TRBJ2-7; 7 bases map to TRBD2. CDR3 size: 12 residues. Germline CDR1 and CDR2: LNHDA and SQIVND (reference sequence). Trimming took 5 bases from V and 6 from J; bases not matched to a gene: 4. The CDR3 sequence: CASSGRGSEQYF. As DNA, the CDR3 is TGTGCCAGTAGTGGGAGGGGCAGCGAGCAGTACTTC.

The chain carries TRBV6-5 and TRBJ2-1, with TRBD2 as a possible D gene (6 bases). Trimming cost V 0 bases and J 9 bases, with 18 bases left between them. CDR1 is MNHEY and CDR2 is SVGAGI in the germline V gene. This CDR3 is built from 16 residues. CDR3 protein: CASSYSYREYQGEQFF. The CDR3, as DNA: TGTGCCAGCAGTTACTCGTACCGGGAGTATCAAGGTGAGCAGTTCTTC.

This chain joins TRBV23-1 and TRBJ1-2, with a weak D call TRBD1 (5 bases). TRBV23-1 is known as an ORF, though its function is uncertain. The CDR3 is 16 amino acids. The germline V and J ends were trimmed by 0 bases and 3 bases, with 14 bases remaining between them. The CDR3, as DNA: TGCGCCAGCAGTCAATCGGGAGGGGATAAGGACTATGGCTACACCTTC. It codes for CASSQSGGDKDYGYTF.

CDR3 loop: CASSMDRGETQYF. The CDR3 DNA is TGTGCCAGCAGTATGGACCGGGGTGAGACCCAGTACTTC. This chain uses TRBV27 with TRBJ2-5; D perhaps matches TRBD2 (5 bases). Germline lookup yields CDR1 MNHEY and CDR2 SMNVEV (reference sequence). This CDR3 is built from 13 residues. Trimming pared 5 bases from V and 5 bases from J, leaving 12 bases between.

The gene calls are TRBV4-1 and TRBJ1-1; D not certain. Trimming pared 0 bases from V and 3 bases from J, leaving 29 bases between. The CDR3 spans 21 residues. Germline V gene sequence: CDR1 MGHRA, CDR2 YSYEKL. CDR3 loop: CASSQDVAVGRSPYLDTEAFF. CDR3 DNA: TGCGCCAGCAGCCAAGATGTTGCGGTGGGGAGGAGTCCCTATTTGGACACTGAAGCTTTCTTT.

This chain connects TRBV6-1 to TRBJ1-1; D remains unclear. With 4 bases removed from V and 3 bases from J, the gap between germline ends came to 12 bases. The germline V gene has CDR1 MNHNS and CDR2 SASEGT. The CDR3 has 14 amino acids. The CDR3 nucleotides are TGTGCCAGCAGTGCCGTTGAGGGCTACACTGAAGCTTTCTTT. It specifies CASSAVEGYTEAFF.

The genes are TRBV30 and TRBJ1-2; TRBD1 matches at 7 bases. Germline lookup yields CDR1 GTSNPN and CDR2 SVGIG (reference sequence). The CDR3 is made up of 15 amino acids. J gave up 4 bases and V 3 bases, and 11 bases lay outside the gene matches. CDR3 residues: CAWRLTGMGFYGYTF. CDR3 in DNA: TGTGCCTGGAGGCTGACAGGGATGGGGTTCTATGGCTACACCTTC.

This clone was picked up one time. The V call is TRBV5-4, the J call TRBJ2-2, with 12 bases fitting TRBD2. The germline CDR1 and CDR2 sequences are SGHNT and YYREEE (reference sequence). The CDR3 length is 16 residues. The V segment lost 7 bases and the J segment 5 bases; nucleotides outside the gene matches: 9. CDR3 DNA sequence: TGTGCCAGCGGGCTCGGACTAGCGGGACCGACCGGGGAGCTGTTTTTT. It codes for CASGLGLAGPTGELFF. The full variable domain, its missing parts supplied by reference TRBV5-4 and TRBJ2-2, is ETGVTQSPTHLIKTRGQQVTLRCSSQSGHNTVSWYQQALGQGPQFIFQYYREEENGRGNFPPRFSGLQFPNYSSELNVNALELDDSALYLCASGLGLAGPTGELFFGEGSRLTVL.